The sequence of this T cell receptor (beta chain) was determined in a study of Graves' ophthalmopathy and Graves' hyperthyroidism. Looked up from germline, CDR1 is SGHTA and CDR2 is FQGNSA. The CDR3 extends over 15 amino acids. J lost 0 bases, V lost 3 bases, and 4 bases had no gene match. This clonotype was counted many times. RNA transcripts served as template for amplifying TCR beta CDR3 sequences. HTBI primers were used in a first-round RT-PCR, which preceded a second-round multiplex PCR. In TCRdb, the multiplex PCR reads were re-called with MiXCR into one record per CDR3 protein. The profile shows some 400,000 distinct CDR3 sequences, around 20% of them singletons.

This sequence joins TRBV7-2 and TRBJ2-7; 8 bases align to TRBD1. Sequenced input: peripheral blood. The origin of this receptor is a woman between 18 and 30 years old with Graves' ophthalmopathy. The CDR3 nucleotides are TGTGCCAGCAGCTTGGACAGGGCAACCTCCTACGAGCAGTACTTC. Protein: CASSLDRATSYEQYF.